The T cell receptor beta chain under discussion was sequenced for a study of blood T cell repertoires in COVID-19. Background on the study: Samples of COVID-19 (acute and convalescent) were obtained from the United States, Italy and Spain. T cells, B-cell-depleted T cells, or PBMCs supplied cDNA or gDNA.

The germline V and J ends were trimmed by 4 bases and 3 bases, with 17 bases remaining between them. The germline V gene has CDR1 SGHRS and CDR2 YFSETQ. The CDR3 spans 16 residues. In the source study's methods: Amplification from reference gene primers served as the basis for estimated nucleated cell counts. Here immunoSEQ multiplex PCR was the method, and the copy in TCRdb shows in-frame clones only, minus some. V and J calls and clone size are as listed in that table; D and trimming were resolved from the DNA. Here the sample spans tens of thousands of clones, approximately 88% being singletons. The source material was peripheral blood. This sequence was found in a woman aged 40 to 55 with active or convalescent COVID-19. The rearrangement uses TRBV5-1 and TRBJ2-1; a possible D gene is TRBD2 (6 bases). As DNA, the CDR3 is TGCGCCAGCAGCGCCGGGAGCACAGCTATCTACAATGAGCAGTTCTTC. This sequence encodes CASSAGSTAIYNEQFF.